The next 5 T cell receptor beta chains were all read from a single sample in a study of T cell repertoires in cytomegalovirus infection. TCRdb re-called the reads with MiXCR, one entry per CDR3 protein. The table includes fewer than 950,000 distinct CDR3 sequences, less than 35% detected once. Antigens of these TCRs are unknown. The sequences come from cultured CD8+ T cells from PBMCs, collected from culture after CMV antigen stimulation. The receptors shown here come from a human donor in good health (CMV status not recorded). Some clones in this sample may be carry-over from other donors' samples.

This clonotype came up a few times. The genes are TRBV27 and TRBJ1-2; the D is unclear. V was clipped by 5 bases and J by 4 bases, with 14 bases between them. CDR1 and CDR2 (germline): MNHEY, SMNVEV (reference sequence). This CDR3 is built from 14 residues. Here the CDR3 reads CASSKSPGVYGYTF. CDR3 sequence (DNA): TGTGCCAGCAGTAAAAGTCCGGGAGTCTATGGCTACACCTTC.

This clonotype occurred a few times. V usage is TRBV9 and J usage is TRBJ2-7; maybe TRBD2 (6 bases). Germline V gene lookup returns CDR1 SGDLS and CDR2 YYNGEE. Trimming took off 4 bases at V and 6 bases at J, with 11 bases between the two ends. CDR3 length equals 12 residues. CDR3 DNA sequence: TGTGCCAGCAGCCTGGGGGACTCCGAGCAGTACTTC. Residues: CASSLGDSEQYF.

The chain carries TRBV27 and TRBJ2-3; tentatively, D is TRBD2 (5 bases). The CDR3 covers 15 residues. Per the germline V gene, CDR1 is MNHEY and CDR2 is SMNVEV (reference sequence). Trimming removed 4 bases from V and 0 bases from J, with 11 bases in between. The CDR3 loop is CASSSGGFSTDTQYF. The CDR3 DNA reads TGTGCCAGCAGTTCCGGCGGGTTTAGCACAGATACGCAGTATTTT.

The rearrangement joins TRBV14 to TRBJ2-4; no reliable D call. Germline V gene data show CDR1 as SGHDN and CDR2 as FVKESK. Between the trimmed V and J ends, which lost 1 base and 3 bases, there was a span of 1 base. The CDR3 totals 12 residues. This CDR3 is CASSQGKNIQYF. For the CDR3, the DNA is TGTGCCAGCAGCCAAGGCAAAAACATTCAGTACTTC.

The CDR3 loop is CASGFAAGPNYGYTF. DNA of the CDR3: TGTGCCAGCGGTTTCGCCGCAGGACCTAACTATGGCTACACCTTC. This chain uses TRBV6-1 with TRBJ1-2; the D is unclear. CDR1 is MNHNS, CDR2 SASEGT, per germline. The germline V and J ends were trimmed by 8 bases and 0 bases, with 16 bases remaining between them. This CDR3 region has 15 residues.